This T cell receptor (beta chain) was sequenced during a study of shared clonotypes between healthy human individuals. Measured with immunoSEQ multiplex PCR; TCRdb has only the in-frame clones, and not every one. The sample yields millions of clones, about 95% seen once. CD45RO negativity and positive selection for CCR7 defined naive CD8 cells, a population that excluded terminally differentiated effector memory CD45RA+ cells. The germline V gene encodes CDR1 SGDLS and CDR2 YYNGEE. The CDR3 loop spans 13 amino acids. Trimming removed 7 bases at V and 1 base at J, with 11 bases between. Broader study findings: The diversity represented, both genetic and in exposure history, was limited by few donors. Investigators expected sequencing depth to affect clonotype sharing among donors.

Notes on this clone: No antigen is known for it.

The V gene is TRBV9, the J gene TRBJ1-1; possibly TRBD1 for D (5 bases). This sequence originates from a man aged 18 to 30 in good health. Sequenced material: naive CD8+ T cells sorted from blood. The DNA of the CDR3 is TGTGCCAGCGGGGACGGTCCGAACACTGAAGCTTTCTTT. Its protein product is CASGDGPNTEAFF. The full variable domain, its missing parts supplied by reference TRBV9 and TRBJ1-1, is DSGVTQTPKHLITATGQRVTLRCSPRSGDLSVYWYQQSLDQGLQFLIQYYNGEERAKGNILERFSAQQFPDLHSELNLSSLELGDSALYFCASGDGPNTEAFFGQGTRLTVV.